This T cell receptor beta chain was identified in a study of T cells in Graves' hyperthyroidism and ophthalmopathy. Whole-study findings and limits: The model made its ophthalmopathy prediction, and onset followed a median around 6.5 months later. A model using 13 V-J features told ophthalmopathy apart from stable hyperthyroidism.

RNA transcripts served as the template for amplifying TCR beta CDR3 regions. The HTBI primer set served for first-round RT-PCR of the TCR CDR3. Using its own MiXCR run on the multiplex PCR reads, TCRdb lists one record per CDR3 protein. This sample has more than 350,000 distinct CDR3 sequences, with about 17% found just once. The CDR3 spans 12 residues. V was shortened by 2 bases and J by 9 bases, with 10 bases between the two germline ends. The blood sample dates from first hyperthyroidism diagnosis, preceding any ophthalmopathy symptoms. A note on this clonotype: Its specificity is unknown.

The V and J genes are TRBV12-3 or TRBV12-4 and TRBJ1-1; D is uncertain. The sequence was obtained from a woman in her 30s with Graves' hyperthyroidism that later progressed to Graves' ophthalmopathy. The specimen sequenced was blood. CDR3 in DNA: TGTGCCAGCAGTTTAAATTCTCAGAAAGCTTTCTTT. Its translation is CASSLNSQKAFF.